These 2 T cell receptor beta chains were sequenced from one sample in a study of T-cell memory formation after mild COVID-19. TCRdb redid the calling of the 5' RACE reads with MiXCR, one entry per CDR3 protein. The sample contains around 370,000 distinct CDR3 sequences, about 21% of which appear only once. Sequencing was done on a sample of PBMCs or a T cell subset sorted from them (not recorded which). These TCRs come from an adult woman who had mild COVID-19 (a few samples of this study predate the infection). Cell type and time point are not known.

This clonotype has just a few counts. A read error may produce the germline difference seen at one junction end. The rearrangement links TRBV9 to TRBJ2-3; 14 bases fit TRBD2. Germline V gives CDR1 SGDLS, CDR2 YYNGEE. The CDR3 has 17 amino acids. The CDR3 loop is CASRVGLAGGLTDTQYF. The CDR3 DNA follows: TGTGCCAGCAGAGTAGGACTAGCGGGGGGACTCACAGATACGCAGTATTTT.

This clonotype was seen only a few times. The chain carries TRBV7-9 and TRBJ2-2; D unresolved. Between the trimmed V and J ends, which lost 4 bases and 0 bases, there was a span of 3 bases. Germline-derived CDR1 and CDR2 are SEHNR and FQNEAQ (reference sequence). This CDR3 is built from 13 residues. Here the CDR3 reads CASSSSNTGELFF. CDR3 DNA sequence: TGTGCCAGCAGCTCCTCGAACACCGGGGAGCTGTTTTTT.